This T cell receptor beta chain was identified in a study of cytomegalovirus exposure and HLA in healthy donors. The PCR had 60 Vbeta and 13 Jbeta primers. The data were produced by immunoSEQ multiplex PCR, yet TCRdb's version contains in-frame clones alone and is incomplete. The sample includes 75,000 to 90,000 clones, about 60% of them seen just once. The receptor comes from a woman aged 40 to 50 in good health and CMV-seropositive. What was sequenced was PBMCs.

The CDR3, as DNA: TGTGCCCCCACGAAGGACGGACTTCTTAGCACAGATACGCAGTATTTT. Translating it yields CAPTKDGLLSTDTQYF. V is TRBV10-3 and J is TRBJ2-3; D is perhaps TRBD2 (5 bases). This CDR3 spans 16 amino acids. The germline V and J ends were trimmed by 11 bases and 0 bases, with 21 bases remaining between them. CDR1 ENHRY and CDR2 SYGVKD come from the germline V gene.